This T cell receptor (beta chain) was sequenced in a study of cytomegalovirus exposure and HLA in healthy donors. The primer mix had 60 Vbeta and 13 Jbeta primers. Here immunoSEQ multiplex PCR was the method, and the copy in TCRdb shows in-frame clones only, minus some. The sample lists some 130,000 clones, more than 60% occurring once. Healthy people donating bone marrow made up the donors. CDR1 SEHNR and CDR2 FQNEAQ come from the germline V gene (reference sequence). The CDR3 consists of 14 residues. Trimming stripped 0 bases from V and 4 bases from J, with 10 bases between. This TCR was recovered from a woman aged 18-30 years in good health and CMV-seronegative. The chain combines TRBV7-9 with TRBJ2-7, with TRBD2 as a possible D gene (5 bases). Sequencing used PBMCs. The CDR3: CASSLAGSRYEQYF. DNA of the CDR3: TGTGCCAGCAGCTTAGCGGGGAGCCGGTACGAGCAGTACTTC.